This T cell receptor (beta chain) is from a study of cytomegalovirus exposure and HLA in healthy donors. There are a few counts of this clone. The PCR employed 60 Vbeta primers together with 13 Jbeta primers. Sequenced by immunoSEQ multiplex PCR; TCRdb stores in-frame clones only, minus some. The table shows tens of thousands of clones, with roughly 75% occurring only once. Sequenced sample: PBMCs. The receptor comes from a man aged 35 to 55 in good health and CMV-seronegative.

For the CDR3, the DNA is TGTGCCAGCAGTGAGGAAGAGGGCGGGGGGGTCACTGAAGCTTTCTTT. This gives the protein CASSEEEGGGVTEAFF. V gene TRBV6-1 combines with J gene TRBJ1-1, with D perhaps TRBD1 (5 bases). The CDR3 is made up of 16 amino acids. V lost 3 bases to trimming and J lost 4 bases, with 18 bases between them. The V gene's germline CDR1 is MNHNS and CDR2 SASEGT.